This is a list of T cell receptor beta chains from one sample in a study of cytomegalovirus exposure and HLA in healthy donors. Repertoires were generated with immunoSEQ multiplex PCR, while TCRdb's copy carries only in-frame clones and drops some. The data contain hundreds of thousands of clones, roughly 86% of them seen just once; the ten biggest clones take up 0.95% to 1.5%. Source material: PBMCs. The receptors stem from a woman aged 25 to 45 in good health and CMV-seropositive. Each CDR3 is given with its conserved first and last residue. A D gene is named only where the DNA matches it firmly. Part of the rows lack a size; the others show once, few, many or a class for expanded clones.

CAWSVRDEQFF TGTGCCTGGAGTGTACGAGATGAGCAGTTCTTC - TRBJ2-1 - TRBV30
CASSLLFSGVRETQYF TGTGCCAGCAGCTTACTCTTCTCGGGAGTTCGGGAGACCCAGTACTTC - TRBJ2-5 - TRBV7-9
CASSVTWARADTQYF TGCGCCAGCAGCGTCACATGGGCGAGGGCAGATACGCAGTATTTT - TRBJ2-3 - TRBV5-1
CAWSITPTGIPGLEQYF TGTGCCTGGAGTATAACCCCAACGGGGATCCCCGGCCTCGAGCAGTACTTC - TRBJ2-7 few TRBV30
CASSPLAGGAYEQYF TGTGCCAGCAGCCCGCTAGCGGGAGGGGCCTACGAGCAGTACTTC TRBD2 TRBJ2-7 - TRBV7-8
CASADWFNYGYTF TGTGCCAGCGCCGACTGGTTTAACTATGGCTACACCTTC - TRBJ1-2 - TRBV2
CASARVGTDTQYF TGCGCCAGCGCCAGGGTAGGCACAGATACGCAGTATTTT - TRBJ2-3 - TRBV4-1
CASSLARLAGEYF TGTGCCAGCAGCTTAGCGAGACTAGCCGGGGAGTATTTT TRBD2 TRBJ2-3 - TRBV7-2
CASSLPRIQSFTEAFF TGCGCCAGCAGTCTCCCCCGCATTCAGTCGTTCACTGAAGCTTTCTTT - TRBJ1-1 - TRBV23-1
CASSPLGSVNEQFF TGTGCCAGCAGCCCTCTAGGGAGCGTCAATGAGCAGTTCTTC - TRBJ2-1 - TRBV27
CAISDPHKTGGYNQPQHF TGTGCCATCAGTGACCCCCACAAGACAGGGGGTTATAATCAGCCCCAGCATTTT TRBD1 TRBJ1-5 - TRBV10-3
CASSGGKSNQPQHF TGTGCCAGCAGCGGCGGTAAGAGCAATCAGCCCCAGCATTTT - TRBJ1-5 few TRBV6-1